The present T cell receptor beta chain was sequenced within a study of T cells after yellow fever vaccination. For the study at large: When fractions had low cell numbers, they were prepared with SMART-Seq v4 Ultra Low Input.

This clonotype was seen only a few times. No antigen is known for it. TCRdb used MiXCR to reprocess the 5' RACE reads, holding one entry per CDR3 protein. Among around 590,000 distinct CDR3 sequences listed, 10% to 15% were seen once. The length of the CDR3 is 14 residues. The V segment lost 6 bases and the J segment 4 bases; nucleotides outside the gene matches: 7. Germline CDR1 MNHNS, CDR2 SASEGT. Whole-study results and caveats: Clonotypes shared by both compartments, CD4 and CD8, made up a small share.

The specimen was PBMCs, collected on the day of the yellow fever booster vaccination. This TCR was recovered from a man aged 25 to 40 who received the YFV17D yellow fever vaccine. The rearrangement uses TRBV6-1 and TRBJ2-7, with 9 bases fitting TRBD2. CDR3 bases: TGTGCCAGCAGAATTAGCGGGAGAGGGTACGAGCAGTACTTC. Translated, it gives CASRISGRGYEQYF.